A single sample gave rise to the 4 T cell receptor beta chains below, sequenced in a study of CD8+ T cells in alopecia areata. cDNA reverse transcribed from extracted RNA served as the sequencing template. Libraries were prepared by immunoSEQ multiplex PCR; TCRdb keeps only in-frame clonotypes and omits some of them. The table lists some 160,000 clones, just over 65% of them singletons. Sample treatment: oral pan-JAK inhibitor, 5-10 mg twice daily. The sequencing used CD4+ T cells sorted from blood, collected at week 4, from a patient treated with tofacitinib. All receptors derive from a human donor with alopecia areata.

The chain couples TRBV11-2 to TRBJ2-2, with TRBD2 as a possible D gene (5 bases). The germline V gene encodes CDR1 SGHAT and CDR2 FQNNGV. CDR3 length: 17 residues. Trimming removed 5 bases at V and 1 base at J, with 17 bases between. DNA for the CDR3: TGTGCCAGCAGCCCTAGCTCAGACTTTCGGAACACCGGGGAGCTGTTTTTT. Protein sequence: CASSPSSDFRNTGELFF.

The chain carries TRBV27 and TRBJ1-5; D is undetermined. Germline assignment: CDR1 MNHEY and CDR2 SMNVEV (reference sequence). Trimming took off 6 bases at V and 0 bases at J, with 12 bases between the two ends. The CDR3 consists of 15 residues. The CDR3 DNA reads as TGTGCCAGCAGGGAGGTATGGGTTAGCAATCAGCCCCAGCATTTT. It specifies CASREVWVSNQPQHF.

The sample holds one count of this clone. The V gene is TRBV7-2, the J gene TRBJ2-4; 7 bases agree with TRBD2. From germline, CDR1 is SGHTA and CDR2 FQGNSA. The junction had 9 bases not matched to a gene; V was cut back by 4 bases and J by 9 bases. This CDR3 has 14 residues. The DNA for the CDR3 is TGTGCCAGCAGCTCGAGGACTAGTTTGGGCATTCAGTACTTC. Protein product: CASSSRTSLGIQYF.

The chain carries TRBV5-6 and TRBJ2-2; D remains ambiguous. V was shortened by 2 bases and J by 0 bases, with 5 bases between the two germline ends. The CDR3 extends over 14 amino acids. Germline lookup yields CDR1 SGHDT and CDR2 YYEEEE. The CDR3 nucleotides are TGTGCCAGCAGCTTAGGGCCGAACACCGGGGAGCTGTTTTTT. This translates into CASSLGPNTGELFF.